This TCR beta chain was obtained from a study of shared clonotypes between healthy human individuals. Whole-study results and caveats: Shared clonotypes across all four donors exceeded non-shared ones in generation probability.

Per the germline V gene, CDR1 is SGHRS and CDR2 is YFSETQ. Trimming removed 4 bases from V and 1 base from J; junction bases left unmatched: 4. The CDR3 totals 15 residues. Sequencing was performed with immunoSEQ multiplex PCR; in TCRdb, only in-frame clones are kept and a portion is missing. The sample has about 2.3 million clones; over 90% are singletons. A word on this clone: Its antigen is still unknown.

This clonotype was obtained from a man between 18 and 29 years old in good health. Some clones in this sample may be carry-over from other donors' samples. This chain links TRBV5-1 with TRBJ2-3; 9 nucleotides match TRBD1. The sample comprised naive CD4+ T cells from PBMCs. Subset meaning: CD45RA+ positively selected. CDR3 sequence: CASSNRDRGTDTQYF. In nucleotides, the CDR3 is TGCGCCAGCAGCAACCGGGACAGGGGCACAGATACGCAGTATTTT.